The sequence of this T cell receptor (beta chain) was determined in a study of technical replicates of blood from a handful of donors. Some clones are missing from TCRdb's copy, which holds only in-frame ones; the method was immunoSEQ multiplex PCR. The sample lists under 80,000 clones; around 97% were seen once. This CDR3 contains 17 residues. V dropped 0 bases and J dropped 4 bases, with 19 bases sitting between them. Germline V gene lookup returns CDR1 SQVTM and CDR2 ANQGSEA. Material: T cells isolated from PBMCs. The rearrangement uses TRBV29-1 and TRBJ2-1; maybe TRBD2 (6 bases). This receptor was taken from a human donor in good health. The CDR3 nucleotides are TGCAGCGTTGAAGAAACCCCACCTTGGGGGGAGTACAATGAGCAGTTCTTC. It translates to CSVEETPPWGEYNEQFF.